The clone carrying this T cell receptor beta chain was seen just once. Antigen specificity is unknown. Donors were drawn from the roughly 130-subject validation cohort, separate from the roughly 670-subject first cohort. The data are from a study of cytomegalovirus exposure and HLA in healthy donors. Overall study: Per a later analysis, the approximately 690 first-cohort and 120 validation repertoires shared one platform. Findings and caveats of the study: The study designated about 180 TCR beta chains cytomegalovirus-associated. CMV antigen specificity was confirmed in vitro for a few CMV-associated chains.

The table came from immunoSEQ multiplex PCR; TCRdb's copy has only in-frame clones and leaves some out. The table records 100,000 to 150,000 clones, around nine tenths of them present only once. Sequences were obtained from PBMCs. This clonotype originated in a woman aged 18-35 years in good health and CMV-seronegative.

CDR3 in amino acids: CAWLGSSSYEQYF. CDR3 sequence (DNA): TGTGCCTGGTTGGGCAGTTCTTCCTACGAGCAGTACTTC. V usage is TRBV30 and J usage is TRBJ2-7; D unresolved. The CDR3 consists of 13 residues. From germline, CDR1 is GTSNPN and CDR2 SVGIG (reference sequence). V was clipped by 5 bases and J by 1 base, with 12 bases between them.